This TCR beta chain was recorded in a study of T cells after yellow fever vaccination. Study overall: Preparation of the low-cell-number fractions used SMART-Seq v4 Ultra Low Input.

Findings and limits, study-wide: Peaking faster, on day 5 versus 15, the secondary response was nonetheless weaker.

TCRdb re-called the 5' RACE reads with MiXCR, one entry per CDR3 protein. The sample consists of 620,000 or so distinct CDR3 sequences, about 15% of them appearing once. Comments on this clonotype: The antigen remains unidentified.

V was cut by 0 bases and J by 4 bases, with 16 bases left in between. The germline V gene encodes CDR1 MGHRA and CDR2 YSYEKL. The CDR3 is made up of 16 amino acids. This specimen consisted of PBMCs, obtained 5 days after the first yellow fever vaccination. The chain recombines TRBV4-1 with TRBJ2-7; D is possibly TRBD1 or TRBD2 (5 bases each). The receptor was isolated from a man between 18 and 35 years old who received the YFV17D yellow fever vaccine. CDR3 in DNA: TGCGCCAGCAGCCAAGAGGGTACAGGTGGGGGTTACGAGCAGTACTTC. It translates to CASSQEGTGGGYEQYF.